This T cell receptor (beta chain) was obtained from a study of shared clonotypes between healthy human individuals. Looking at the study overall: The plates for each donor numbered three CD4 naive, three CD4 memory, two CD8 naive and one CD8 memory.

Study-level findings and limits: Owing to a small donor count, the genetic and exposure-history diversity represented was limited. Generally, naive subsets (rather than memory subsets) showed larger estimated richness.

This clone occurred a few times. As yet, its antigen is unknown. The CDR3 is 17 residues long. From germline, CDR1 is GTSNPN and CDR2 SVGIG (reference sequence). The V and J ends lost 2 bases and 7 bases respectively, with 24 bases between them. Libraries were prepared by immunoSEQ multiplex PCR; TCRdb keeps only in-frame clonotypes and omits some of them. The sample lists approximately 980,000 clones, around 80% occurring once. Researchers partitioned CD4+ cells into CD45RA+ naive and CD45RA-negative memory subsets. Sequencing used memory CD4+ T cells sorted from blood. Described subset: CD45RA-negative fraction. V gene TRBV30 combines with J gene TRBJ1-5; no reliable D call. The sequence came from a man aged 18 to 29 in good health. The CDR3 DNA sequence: TGTGCCTGGAGTTTGCCCCAACAAGGCGGGAGTCGGCAGCCCCAGCATTTT. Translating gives CAWSLPQQGGSRQPQHF.